Each of the 29 T cell receptor beta chains below was sequenced from the same sample in a study of T cells in localized non-small cell lung cancer. This table comes from immunoSEQ multiplex PCR, and its TCRdb copy is limited to in-frame clones, with some not included. In the table there are around 8,000 clones, more than 20% of which are singletons. Sequencing used lung tumor tissue, obtained before any cancer treatment. Receptor source: a man aged 35 to 70 with stage III squamous cell lung carcinoma.

The rearrangement links TRBV23-1 to TRBJ1-2, with a weak D call TRBD1 (5 bases). TRBV23-1 is recorded as an ORF, its role being uncertain. The V end was cut by 6 bases, the J end by 1 base, with 15 bases between. There are 15 residues in the CDR3. The CDR3 bases are TGCGCCAGCAGCACTTCGGACACCGGTAACTATGGCTACACCTTC. This gives the protein CASSTSDTGNYGYTF.

This clone rates as medium-sized. The rearrangement uses TRBV6-8 and TRBJ1-5; 9 positions agree with TRBD1. V lost 0 bases to trimming and J lost 4 bases; unmatched junction nucleotides: 7. This CDR3 spans 17 amino acids. Germline V gene data show CDR1 as MNHGY and CDR2 as SAAAGT. CDR3 bases: TGTGCCAGCAGTTACTCGTCCGGGACAGGGACAAATCAGCCCCAGCATTTT. Protein product: CASSYSSGTGTNQPQHF.

This chain connects TRBV29-1 to TRBJ1-1; 9 bases line up with TRBD1. The J segment lost 4 bases and the V segment lost 7 bases, leaving 7 bases of the junction unmatched. The germline V gene encodes CDR1 SQVTM and CDR2 ANQGSEA. This CDR3 is 13 amino acids long. The CDR3 DNA is TGCAGCGGAACGACAGGGGGGAGCACTGAAGCTTTCTTT. Translating it yields CSGTTGGSTEAFF.

As DNA, the CDR3 is TGTGCCAGCAGTTTATTGGGGCAGGCCTTTGAAAAACTGTTTTTT. This encodes CASSLLGQAFEKLFF. The chain has TRBV28 and TRBJ1-4; a weak D match, TRBD1 (5 bases). The CDR3 has 15 residues. The germline V and J ends were trimmed by 1 base and 7 bases, with 13 bases remaining between them. Germline CDR1 reads MDHEN; CDR2 reads SYDVKM.

This chain joins TRBV5-1 and TRBJ2-3; TRBD1 might be the D (5 bases). CDR3 length: 14 amino acids. The V gene lost 3 bases and the J gene lost 2 bases, with 10 bases spanning the gap. Germline V gene sequence: CDR1 SGHRS, CDR2 YFSETQ. CDR3 protein: CASSSRQPTDTQYF. CDR3 sequence (DNA): TGCGCCAGCAGCTCAAGACAGCCCACAGATACGCAGTATTTT.

This clone was counted a few times. CDR3: CASSPGLAGRSYNEQFF. CDR3 DNA sequence: TGTGCCAGCAGCCCCGGACTAGCGGGAAGGTCCTACAATGAGCAGTTCTTC. The rearrangement links TRBV11-3 to TRBJ2-1; 12 bases agree with TRBD2. Germline-derived CDR1 and CDR2 are SGHNT and YENEEA. V trimming: 5 bases; J trimming: 1 base; junction bases outside the gene matches: 6. This CDR3 spans 17 amino acids.

The CDR3 DNA follows: TGTGCCAGCTCACCACAGGGGAGGGGGCTGGATACGCAGTATTTT. Translated, it gives CASSPQGRGLDTQYF. The V and J genes are TRBV18 and TRBJ2-3; the D gene could be TRBD1 or TRBD2 (7 bases each). Deletions cut 1 base from V and 6 bases from J, with 14 bases between. The germline V gene has CDR1 KGHSH and CDR2 LQKENI. The CDR3 totals 15 residues.

V gene TRBV19 combines with J gene TRBJ2-7, with D perhaps TRBD1 (5 bases). The CDR3 runs to 16 residues. V lost 4 bases to trimming and J lost 3 bases, with 19 bases between them. Looked up from germline, CDR1 is LNHDA and CDR2 is SQIVND (reference sequence). CDR3 bases: TGTGCCAGTAGTACAACCTTGGTTGGGGCTCGCTACGAGCAGTACTTC. It encodes CASSTTLVGARYEQYF.

This clone was observed a handful of times. The chain recombines TRBV11-3 with TRBJ2-2; TRBD1 agrees at 8 bases. CDR1 SGHNT and CDR2 YENEEA come from the germline V gene. Unmatched junction bases numbered 8, after V lost 5 bases and J lost 6 bases. The CDR3 runs to 15 residues. CDR3 in amino acids: CASSPRTGYPGELFF. CDR3 bases: TGTGCCAGCAGCCCCAGGACAGGGTACCCCGGGGAGCTGTTTTTT.

There are a few counts of this clone. The J gene is TRBJ1-3, the V gene TRBV19; 7 bases agree with TRBD1. The CDR3 totals 13 residues. Germline V gene sequence: CDR1 LNHDA, CDR2 SQIVND (reference sequence). The trim removed 10 bases at V and 2 bases at J, leaving 5 bases unmatched. The CDR3, as DNA: TGTGCCACCAACACAGGGGCTGGAAACACCATATATTTT. It encodes CATNTGAGNTIYF.

This chain connects TRBV30 to TRBJ2-7; tentative D call: TRBD1 (6 bases). V lost 7 bases and J 1 base, leaving 14 bases between the germline ends. CDR1 and CDR2 from the germline V gene are GTSNPN and SVGIG (reference sequence). This CDR3 contains 13 residues. The CDR3 sequence: CAYIDRRSYEQYF. The DNA of the CDR3 is TGTGCCTACATCGACAGGAGATCCTACGAGCAGTACTTC.

This chain uses TRBV11-3 with TRBJ2-1; D gene ambiguous. Germline V lookup: CDR1 SGHNT, CDR2 YENEEA. The CDR3 consists of 15 residues. Trimming took 2 bases from V and 0 from J, leaving 8 bases between them. In DNA form, the CDR3 reads TGTGCCAGCAGCTTAAGTATAAGCTCCTACAATGAGCAGTTCTTC. Protein: CASSLSISSYNEQFF.

By share, this clone ranks as large. The rearrangement uses TRBV6-8 and TRBJ2-7; D is perhaps TRBD2 (5 bases). The CDR3 consists of 15 residues. Trimming took 8 bases from V and 0 from J, leaving 17 bases between them. Per the germline V gene, CDR1 is MNHGY and CDR2 is SAAAGT. CDR3 nucleotides: TGTGCCAGCTTCTATGGCGCGGGCGTCTCCTACGAGCAGTACTTC. Translated: CASFYGAGVSYEQYF.

The rearrangement links TRBV30 to TRBJ1-2; the match to TRBD1 covers 9 bases. This CDR3 has 18 residues. Germline-derived CDR1 and CDR2 are GTSNPN and SVGIG (reference sequence). V shed 0 bases, J shed 2 bases, and the junction held 13 bases outside the gene matches. The CDR3 loop reads CAWSVGWDRATSNYGYTF. The CDR3 bases are TGTGCCTGGAGTGTAGGTTGGGACAGGGCAACCTCCAACTATGGCTACACCTTC.

CDR3 in amino acids: CASSPGQSTEAFF. The DNA of the CDR3 is TGTGCCAGTAGTCCGGGACAGAGCACTGAAGCTTTCTTT. The genes are TRBV19 and TRBJ1-1, with TRBD1 matching over 7 bases. V shed 5 bases, J shed 4 bases, and the junction held 4 bases outside the gene matches. The length of the CDR3 is 13 residues. CDR1 and CDR2 from the germline V gene are LNHDA and SQIVND (reference sequence).

This clone was found a few times. V is TRBV28 and J is TRBJ2-7; no clear D gene. The CDR3 sequence is 12 residues long. V lost 6 bases and J lost 3, with 9 bases in between. CDR1 is MDHEN and CDR2 is SYDVKM in the germline V gene. CDR3 nucleotide sequence: TGTGCCAGCAGCAGACCCGGCTACGAGCAGTACTTC. Its protein product is CASSRPGYEQYF.

This clone was seen at least ten times. The rearrangement joins TRBV6-8 to TRBJ1-6; TRBD1 aligns across 10 bases. Germline V gene sequence: CDR1 MNHGY, CDR2 SAAAGT. V was clipped by 6 bases and J by 6 bases; unmatched bases: 5. The CDR3 has 15 amino acids. CDR3 nucleotide sequence: TGTGCCAGCAGGGGGACAGGGGTTTTTAATTCACCCCTCCACTTT. This translates into CASRGTGVFNSPLHF.

By share of the sample, this clone is medium-sized (0.01 to 0.1%). The J gene is TRBJ2-7, the V gene TRBV6-8; TRBD2 matches 15 bases. V lost 6 bases to trimming and J lost 0 bases; unmatched junction nucleotides: 6. The CDR3 has 17 amino acids. Germline loops: CDR1 MNHGY, CDR2 SAAAGT. CDR3 nucleotide sequence: TGTGCCAGCAGACTCAGGACTAGCGGGGGGGGCTCCTACGAGCAGTACTTC. Translating it yields CASRLRTSGGGSYEQYF.

This chain uses TRBV11-3 with TRBJ2-7; 8 nucleotides match TRBD1. This CDR3 is built from 15 residues. Germline V gives CDR1 SGHNT, CDR2 YENEEA. V shed 1 base, J shed 1 base, and the junction held 3 bases outside the gene matches. CDR3 loop: CASSLGTGLSYEQYF. CDR3 nucleotides: TGTGCCAGCAGCTTAGGGACAGGGCTGTCCTACGAGCAGTACTTC. Complete variable domain (other parts from reference TRBV11-3 and TRBJ2-7): EAGVVQSPRYKIIEKKQPVAFWCNPISGHNTLYWYLQNLGQGPELLIRYENEEAVDDSQLPKDRFSAERLKGVDSTLKIQPAELGDSAVYLCASSLGTGLSYEQYFGPGTRLTVT.

The rearrangement uses TRBV6-8 and TRBJ1-5; maybe TRBD1 (6 bases). This CDR3 spans 13 amino acids. Looked up from germline, CDR1 is MNHGY and CDR2 is SAAAGT. The V end was cut by 4 bases, the J end by 2 bases, with 6 bases between. The DNA of the CDR3 is TGTGCCAGCAGTTGGACAGGCAATCAGCCCCAGCATTTT. It codes for CASSWTGNQPQHF.

Only a few counts were recorded for this clone. V is TRBV6-8 and J is TRBJ2-3; D is perhaps TRBD1 (5 bases). Germline CDR1 is MNHGY and CDR2 is SAAAGT. V was cut by 4 bases and J by 6 bases, with 14 bases left in between. This CDR3 comprises 14 residues. The CDR3 loop is CASSSRAPTDTQYF. The CDR3 nucleotides are TGTGCCAGCAGTTCCAGGGCCCCCACCGATACGCAGTATTTT.

V usage is TRBV9 and J usage is TRBJ1-6; weak D call: TRBD1 (5 bases). The CDR3 has 13 residues. V lost 5 bases and J 8 bases, leaving 11 bases between the germline ends. CDR1 SGDLS and CDR2 YYNGEE come from the germline V gene. CDR3 in DNA: TGTGCCAGCAGTGAATTAGGGGATTCACCCCTCCACTTT. This sequence encodes CASSELGDSPLHF.

In this sample, this clone turned up a few times. The chain employs TRBV11-3 and TRBJ2-5; 7 bases are shared with TRBD1. Germline V gives CDR1 SGHNT, CDR2 YENEEA. The V and J ends lost 4 bases and 2 bases, in that order; junction bases with no gene match: 7. This CDR3 is 15 amino acids long. The CDR3 reads CASSYGTANQETQYF. As DNA, the CDR3 is TGTGCCAGCAGCTATGGGACAGCTAATCAAGAGACCCAGTACTTC.

This sequence joins TRBV9 and TRBJ1-1; maybe TRBD1 (6 bases). From germline, CDR1 is SGDLS and CDR2 YYNGEE. The CDR3 has 13 residues. V was trimmed by 5 bases and J by 4 bases, leaving 12 bases between them. The CDR3, as DNA: TGTGCCAGCAGGCGGGGGGCGGGCACTGAAGCTTTCTTT. It codes for CASRRGAGTEAFF.

The genes are TRBV18 and TRBJ2-7, with TRBD1 identical over 10 bases. V lost 8 bases and J lost 2; bases outside the gene matches: 6. The germline V gene has CDR1 KGHSH and CDR2 LQKENI. The CDR3 contains 14 residues. The CDR3 region is CASQSGTGAYEQYF. The CDR3 DNA sequence: TGTGCCAGCCAGTCGGGGACAGGGGCCTACGAGCAGTACTTC.

In its sample, this clone was seen a few times. The chain has TRBV11-3 and TRBJ1-6; D is unclear. Germline CDR1 is SGHNT and CDR2 is YENEEA. With 0 bases removed from V and 7 bases from J, the gap between germline ends came to 10 bases. The length of the CDR3 is 15 residues. This CDR3 is CASSLDGVGNSPLHF. The CDR3 region has the DNA TGTGCCAGCAGCTTAGATGGGGTAGGCAATTCACCCCTCCACTTT.

The V gene is TRBV18, the J gene TRBJ2-5; TRBD2 might be the D (5 bases). This CDR3 is built from 13 residues. V dropped 4 bases and J dropped 5 bases, with 11 bases sitting between them. Germline lookup yields CDR1 KGHSH and CDR2 LQKENI. CDR3: CASSQLAGETQYF. The CDR3, as DNA: TGTGCCAGCTCACAGCTTGCGGGTGAGACCCAGTACTTC.

The V call is TRBV19, the J call TRBJ2-7; D gene uncertain. This CDR3 is built from 14 residues. V was trimmed by 0 bases and J by 2 bases, leaving 8 bases between them. Per the germline V gene, CDR1 is LNHDA and CDR2 is SQIVND (reference sequence). CDR3 amino acids: CASSIEGQTYEQYF. The DNA for the CDR3 is TGTGCCAGTAGTATAGAAGGTCAGACCTACGAGCAGTACTTC. The complete variable domain, with remaining parts taken from reference TRBV19 and TRBJ2-7, reads DGGITQSPKYLFRKEGQNVTLSCEQNLNHDAMYWYRQDPGQGLRLIYYSQIVNDFQKGDIAEGYSVSREKKESFPLTVTSAQKNPTAFYLCASSIEGQTYEQYFGPGTRLTVT.

The chain uses TRBV11-3 and TRBJ1-1; 8 bases are a match to TRBD1. The junction had 3 bases not matched to a gene; V was cut back by 3 bases and J by 0 bases. CDR1 is SGHNT, CDR2 YENEEA, per germline. There are 15 residues in the CDR3. The CDR3 coding sequence is TGTGCCAGCAGCTTGGGCAGGGGGCTGAACACTGAAGCTTTCTTT. Translating it yields CASSLGRGLNTEAFF.